The next 6 T cell receptor beta chains were all read from a single sample in a study of T cell repertoires in cytomegalovirus infection. The antigens these receptors bind are not known. From the reads, TCRdb called clonotypes with MiXCR, one entry per CDR3 protein. The table shows hundreds of thousands of distinct CDR3 sequences, with roughly 29% occurring only once. This specimen consisted of cultured PBMCs, obtained from culture after CMV antigen stimulation. These receptor sequences come from a human donor in good health (CMV status not recorded). Some clones in this sample may be carry-over from other donors' samples.

This clonotype has only a few counts. This sequence joins TRBV28 and TRBJ2-1; D tentatively reads TRBD1 or TRBD2 (6 bases each). There are 13 residues in the CDR3. Germline V gives CDR1 MDHEN, CDR2 SYDVKM. Trimming stripped 8 bases from V and 8 bases from J, with 16 bases between. The CDR3: CASRGGRDYEQFF. The CDR3, as DNA: TGTGCCAGCCGTGGGGGGCGGGACTATGAGCAGTTCTTC.

The chain has TRBV6-1 and TRBJ2-1; D is tentatively TRBD1 or TRBD2 (5 bases each). With 5 bases removed from V and 6 bases from J, the gap between germline ends came to 17 bases. CDR1 MNHNS and CDR2 SASEGT come from the germline V gene. The CDR3 sequence is 15 residues long. In DNA, the CDR3 is TGTGCCAGCAGTTGGGACCCCGAGAGTGGCAATGAGCAGTTCTTC. It is translated as CASSWDPESGNEQFF.

This clonotype was found a few times. The chain combines TRBV6-1 with TRBJ2-7, with 10 bases aligning to TRBD2. CDR3 length equals 15 residues. Germline-derived CDR1 and CDR2 are MNHNS and SASEGT. V lost 5 bases and J lost 4; bases outside the gene matches: 8. The CDR3 DNA is TGTGCCAGCAGTATTAGCGGGAGGACCTCGTACGAGCAGTACTTC. Protein sequence: CASSISGRTSYEQYF.

This clonotype turned up a few times. The chain couples TRBV30 to TRBJ2-7; D uncertain. Germline values: CDR1 GTSNPN, CDR2 SVGIG (reference sequence). Trimming removed 5 bases at V and 0 bases at J, with 11 bases between. This CDR3 contains 13 residues. The DNA for the CDR3 is TGTGCCTGGTTAGGGCACAGCTCCTACGAGCAGTACTTC. This codes for CAWLGHSSYEQYF. Using reference TRBV30 and TRBJ2-7 for the parts outside the CDR3, the full variable domain is SQTIHQWPATLVQPVGSPLSLECTVEGTSNPNLYWYRQAAGRGLQLLFYSVGIGQISSEVPQNLSASRPQDRQFILSSKKLLLSDSGFYLCAWLGHSSYEQYFGPGTRLTVT.

This clonotype showed up many times. This chain joins TRBV7-6 and TRBJ1-1; TRBD1 aligns across 8 bases. V was pared by 2 bases and J by 3 bases, with 14 bases of the junction left unmatched. The germline V gene has CDR1 SGHVS and CDR2 FNYEAQ. The CDR3 runs to 18 residues. The CDR3 DNA sequence: TGTGCCAGCAGCTTACCGGACAGGGACTTAATCGTCGACACTGAAGCTTTCTTT. Translation gives CASSLPDRDLIVDTEAFF.

This clonotype came up a few times. A read error may produce the germline difference seen at one junction end. The rearrangement joins TRBV7-7 to TRBJ2-7; D possibly corresponds to TRBD1 (6 bases). The germline CDR1 and CDR2 sequences are SSHAT and FNYEAQ (reference sequence). There are 13 residues in the CDR3. The CDR3 bases are TGTGCTAGCAGCTTAACAGGGAATGACGAGCAGTACTTC. Translated: CASSLTGNDEQYF. Combining the CDR3 with reference TRBV7-7 and TRBJ2-7 gives the whole variable domain GAGVSQSPRYKVTKRGQDVTLRCDPISSHATLYWYQQALGQGPEFLTYFNYEAQPDKSGLPSDRFSAERPEGSISTLTIQRTEQRDSAMYRCASSLTGNDEQYFGPGTRLTVT.